This T cell receptor beta chain was captured by sequencing in a study of persistence of HIV-infected CD4 T cells. Nonspecific anti-CD3/anti-CD28 bead stimulation represents the broad CD4+ T cell repertoire. Sorting of responding CD4+ T cells relied on upregulated CD40 ligand together with CD69. For approximately 20 hours, CD8-depleted PBMCs received anti-CD28/CD49d costimulation, a CD40-blocking antibody and enfuvirtide. The libraries were made with immunoSEQ version 4 in survey mode. The assay was immunoSEQ multiplex PCR, and TCRdb's table has in-frame clones only and misses some. In the table there are 44,000 or so clones, 80% to 95% of which are singletons. Concerning this clone: What it binds is not known.

The CDR3 sequence is 12 residues long. Germline CDR1 and CDR2: MNHEY and SVGAGI. Trimming removed 5 bases at V and 6 bases at J, with 8 bases between. General observations from the study: CMV- and Gag-responding cells had lower TCRbeta richness than CD3/CD28-responding cells.

The TCR comes from an adult man with HIV who was CMV-seropositive. The sequencing used CD4+ T cells sorted from PBMCs after approximately 19-hour stimulation, collected from a patient who received antiretroviral therapy. The genes are TRBV6-5 and TRBJ1-5, with no clear D. The CDR3 DNA is TGTGCCAGCAGTCTCCGGGGTCAGCCCCAGCATTTT. Its protein is CASSLRGQPQHF.